This is a list of T cell receptor beta chains from one sample in a study of cytomegalovirus exposure and HLA in healthy donors. TCRdb's table, derived via immunoSEQ multiplex PCR, lists solely in-frame clones and lacks some. The sample includes just under 250,000 clones, 82% of them seen just once. The sequenced sample consisted of PBMCs. The receptors were sampled from a woman in her 40s in good health and CMV-seropositive. Each CDR3 is given with its conserved first and last residue. A D gene is named only where the DNA matches it firmly. Some rows mark clone size as missing; the rest say once, few, many or name a class of expanded clone.

j_gene: TRBJ1-6; d_gene: .; len: 13; abundance: .; v_gene: TRBV7-9; CDR3aa: CASSPEGNSPLHF; CDR3nt: TGTGCCAGCAGCCCAGAGGGAAATTCACCCCTCCACTTT
j_gene: TRBJ2-3; d_gene: .; len: 12; abundance: .; v_gene: TRBV5-1; CDR3aa: CASSSQGDTQYF; CDR3nt: TGCGCCAGCAGCTCACAGGGAGATACGCAGTATTTT
j_gene: TRBJ2-5; d_gene: .; len: 14; abundance: .; v_gene: TRBV11-2; CDR3aa: CASSQVRGQGTQYF; CDR3nt: TGTGCCAGCAGCCAAGTGCGTGGCCAGGGGACCCAGTACTTC
j_gene: TRBJ2-5; d_gene: TRBD2; len: 15; abundance: .; v_gene: TRBV27; CDR3aa: CASSSPGGGQETQYF; CDR3nt: TGTGCCAGCAGTTCCCCTGGGGGGGGGCAAGAGACCCAGTACTTC
j_gene: TRBJ1-2; d_gene: TRBD1; len: 14; abundance: .; v_gene: TRBV11-2; CDR3aa: CASSPRRQGKGYTF; CDR3nt: TGTGCCAGCAGCCCGAGAAGACAGGGAAAGGGCTACACCTTC
j_gene: TRBJ1-2; d_gene: TRBD1; len: 14; abundance: .; v_gene: TRBV7-8; CDR3aa: CASSFGTGRGGYTF; CDR3nt: TGTGCCAGCAGCTTCGGGACAGGGCGGGGTGGCTACACCTTC
j_gene: TRBJ2-7; d_gene: TRBD2; len: 16; abundance: .; v_gene: TRBV10-1; CDR3aa: CASSVTSGGHSYEQYF; CDR3nt: TGCGCCAGCAGTGTGACTAGCGGGGGCCATTCCTACGAGCAGTACTTC
j_gene: TRBJ2-7; d_gene: TRBD2; len: 15; abundance: few; v_gene: TRBV9; CDR3aa: CASSVGSGIGYEQYF; CDR3nt: TGTGCCAGCAGCGTAGGAAGCGGGATAGGATACGAGCAGTACTTC
j_gene: TRBJ2-1; d_gene: TRBD2; len: 16; abundance: .; v_gene: TRBV9; CDR3aa: CASSPPGLAGVSEQFF; CDR3nt: TGTGCCAGCAGCCCTCCCGGACTAGCGGGAGTATCTGAGCAGTTCTTC
j_gene: TRBJ1-1; d_gene: TRBD1; len: 14; abundance: .; v_gene: TRBV30; CDR3aa: CAWSLGQMNTEAFF; CDR3nt: TGTGCCTGGAGTTTGGGACAGATGAACACTGAAGCTTTCTTT
j_gene: TRBJ2-1; d_gene: .; len: 14; abundance: once; v_gene: TRBV30; CDR3aa: CAWTSGGPYNEQFF; CDR3nt: TGTGCCTGGACTTCAGGAGGACCGTACAATGAGCAGTTCTTC
j_gene: TRBJ1-2; d_gene: .; len: 15; abundance: once; v_gene: TRBV6-6; CDR3aa: CASSYLEHNRFGYTF; CDR3nt: TGTGCCAGCAGTTACCTGGAACACAACAGGTTTGGCTACACCTTC
j_gene: TRBJ2-1; d_gene: TRBD1; len: 15; abundance: few; v_gene: TRBV11-3; CDR3aa: CASSLVGQGNNEQFF; CDR3nt: TGTGCCAGCAGCTTAGTAGGACAGGGGAACAATGAGCAGTTCTTC
j_gene: TRBJ2-7; d_gene: TRBD2; len: 16; abundance: once; v_gene: TRBV5-6; CDR3aa: CASSLAGTSGSYEQYF; CDR3nt: TGTGCCAGCAGCTTGGCCGGGACTAGTGGGTCCTACGAGCAGTACTTC
j_gene: TRBJ2-2; d_gene: TRBD1; len: 16; abundance: .; v_gene: TRBV25-1; CDR3aa: CASSGKGQGKTGELFF; CDR3nt: TGTGCCAGCAGTGGCAAGGGACAGGGTAAAACCGGGGAGCTGTTTTTT
j_gene: TRBJ2-7; d_gene: TRBD2; len: 16; abundance: few; v_gene: TRBV15; CDR3aa: CATSSGTSGGPYEQYF; CDR3nt: TGTGCCACCAGCAGCGGGACTAGCGGGGGCCCCTACGAGCAGTACTTC
j_gene: TRBJ1-4; d_gene: TRBD1; len: 14; abundance: .; v_gene: TRBV7-9; CDR3aa: CASSSRQGSEKLFF; CDR3nt: TGTGCCAGCAGCTCAAGACAGGGGAGTGAAAAACTGTTTTTT
j_gene: TRBJ1-1; d_gene: .; len: 17; abundance: .; v_gene: TRBV11-2; CDR3aa: CASSLDLDTGREGEAFF; CDR3nt: TGTGCCAGCAGCTTAGATCTAGACACAGGGCGAGAGGGTGAAGCTTTCTTT
j_gene: TRBJ1-5; d_gene: .; len: 13; abundance: .; v_gene: TRBV13; CDR3aa: CASSFDRDPPQHF; CDR3nt: TGTGCCAGCAGCTTTGACAGAGACCCCCCCCAGCATTTT
j_gene: TRBJ1-3; d_gene: .; len: 13; abundance: .; v_gene: TRBV9; CDR3aa: CASSPPAGNTIYF; CDR3nt: TGTGCCAGCAGCCCCCCGGCTGGAAACACCATATATTTT
j_gene: TRBJ2-4; d_gene: TRBD1; len: 16; abundance: .; v_gene: TRBV6-1; CDR3aa: CASSEDRILAKNIQYF; CDR3nt: TGTGCCAGCAGTGAGGACAGGATCCTAGCCAAAAACATTCAGTACTTC
j_gene: TRBJ2-7; d_gene: TRBD2; len: 16; abundance: few; v_gene: TRBV2; CDR3aa: CASSEDLAGAGDEQYF; CDR3nt: TGTGCCAGCAGTGAAGATCTAGCGGGAGCCGGGGACGAGCAGTACTTC
j_gene: TRBJ2-5; d_gene: TRBD2; len: 15; abundance: once; v_gene: TRBV7-2; CDR3aa: CASSPGLGGGETQYF; CDR3nt: TGTGCCAGCAGCCCAGGTCTGGGGGGAGGGGAGACCCAGTACTTC
j_gene: TRBJ2-1; d_gene: .; len: 16; abundance: .; v_gene: TRBV7-3; CDR3aa: CASSFQGLGSYNEQFF; CDR3nt: TGTGCCAGCAGTTTTCAGGGGTTAGGGTCCTACAATGAGCAGTTCTTC
j_gene: TRBJ2-5; d_gene: .; len: 14; abundance: .; v_gene: TRBV7-9; CDR3aa: CSSSLGGFQETQYF; CDR3nt: TGTTCCAGCAGCTTAGGCGGATTCCAAGAGACCCAGTACTTC
j_gene: TRBJ1-1; d_gene: .; len: 17; abundance: once; v_gene: TRBV18; CDR3aa: CASSPRVMGDPNTEAFF; CDR3nt: TGTGCCAGCTCACCACGCGTCATGGGCGACCCGAACACTGAAGCTTTCTTT
j_gene: TRBJ2-7; d_gene: .; len: 15; abundance: once; v_gene: TRBV2; CDR3aa: CASTGRGQTNYEQYF; CDR3nt: TGTGCCAGCACGGGGAGGGGACAAACAAACTACGAGCAGTACTTC
j_gene: TRBJ2-7; d_gene: .; len: 11; abundance: .; v_gene: TRBV5-4; CDR3aa: CASSLAHEQYF; CDR3nt: TGTGCCAGCAGCTTGGCTCACGAGCAGTACTTC
j_gene: TRBJ1-2; d_gene: .; len: 13; abundance: .; v_gene: TRBV7-2; CDR3aa: CASSLQGWDGYTF; CDR3nt: TGTGCCAGCAGCTTACAGGGGTGGGATGGCTACACCTTC
j_gene: TRBJ2-7; d_gene: TRBD1; len: 13; abundance: .; v_gene: TRBV6-1; CDR3aa: CASSETGRYEQYF; CDR3nt: TGTGCCAGCAGTGAGACAGGGCGGTACGAGCAGTACTTC
j_gene: TRBJ1-1; d_gene: .; len: 12; abundance: .; v_gene: TRBV2; CDR3aa: CASRRGNTEAFF; CDR3nt: TGTGCCAGCAGGCGCGGGAACACTGAAGCTTTCTTT
j_gene: TRBJ1-2; d_gene: TRBD1; len: 13; abundance: .; v_gene: TRBV6-4; CDR3aa: CASSTGQRSGYTF; CDR3nt: TGTGCCAGCAGTACGGGACAGCGGTCCGGCTACACCTTC
j_gene: TRBJ2-7; d_gene: TRBD2; len: 16; abundance: .; v_gene: TRBV5-3; CDR3aa: CARSLVGGEPKGEQYF; CDR3nt: TGTGCCAGAAGCTTGGTTGGGGGGGAGCCTAAGGGCGAGCAGTACTTC
j_gene: TRBJ2-3; d_gene: TRBD2; len: 17; abundance: .; v_gene: TRBV7-9; CDR3aa: CASSPELAGVRRDTQYF; CDR3nt: TGTGCCAGCAGCCCCGAACTAGCGGGGGTACGCAGAGATACGCAGTATTTT
j_gene: TRBJ2-7; d_gene: TRBD1; len: 14; abundance: .; v_gene: TRBV25-1; CDR3aa: CASIPGQGAAEQYF; CDR3nt: TGTGCCAGCATCCCGGGACAGGGGGCAGCCGAGCAGTACTTC
j_gene: TRBJ2-7; d_gene: .; len: 15; abundance: .; v_gene: TRBV30; CDR3aa: CAWSGGKSDLYWRYF; CDR3nt: TGTGCCTGGAGTGGCGGCAAATCGGATTTATATTGGAGGTACTTC
j_gene: TRBJ2-1; d_gene: TRBD1; len: 15; abundance: .; v_gene: TRBV4-3; CDR3aa: CASSQEGQGYNEQFF; CDR3nt: TGCGCCAGCAGCCAAGAGGGACAGGGATACAATGAGCAGTTCTTC
j_gene: TRBJ1-2; d_gene: .; len: 15; abundance: .; v_gene: TRBV10-3; CDR3aa: CAISPGEYSNYGYTF; CDR3nt: TGTGCCATCTCGCCAGGGGAATATTCGAACTATGGCTACACCTTC
j_gene: TRBJ2-3; d_gene: .; len: 17; abundance: .; v_gene: TRBV7-9; CDR3aa: CASSLWPGLKSTDTQYF; CDR3nt: TGTGCCAGCAGCTTATGGCCGGGACTCAAAAGCACAGATACGCAGTATTTT
j_gene: TRBJ1-5; d_gene: .; len: 13; abundance: .; v_gene: TRBV6-1; CDR3aa: CASTDSREQPQHF; CDR3nt: TGTGCCAGCACGGATAGCAGAGAACAGCCCCAGCATTTT
j_gene: TRBJ1-1; d_gene: .; len: 15; abundance: .; v_gene: TRBV10-3; CDR3aa: CAISESTAGNTEAFF; CDR3nt: TGTGCCATCAGTGAGTCGACCGCGGGAAACACTGAAGCTTTCTTT
j_gene: TRBJ1-2; d_gene: .; len: 14; abundance: .; v_gene: TRBV7-2; CDR3aa: CASSLIVIDYGYTF; CDR3nt: TGTGCCAGCAGCTTAATTGTTATCGACTATGGCTACACCTTC
j_gene: TRBJ2-1; d_gene: .; len: 13; abundance: .; v_gene: TRBV9; CDR3aa: CASSVAQGNEQFF; CDR3nt: TGTGCCAGCAGCGTTGCACAGGGCAATGAGCAGTTCTTC
j_gene: TRBJ2-5; d_gene: TRBD1; len: 18; abundance: .; v_gene: TRBV5-4; CDR3aa: CASSLPITIGTAQETQYF; CDR3nt: TGTGCCAGCAGCTTACCCATAACCATCGGGACAGCTCAAGAGACCCAGTACTTC
j_gene: TRBJ2-3; d_gene: TRBD1; len: 14; abundance: .; v_gene: TRBV9; CDR3aa: CASSSDRGTDTQYF; CDR3nt: TGTGCCAGCAGCAGCGACAGGGGCACAGATACGCAGTATTTT
j_gene: TRBJ1-1; d_gene: TRBD1; len: 13; abundance: .; v_gene: TRBV10-3; CDR3aa: CAIRRQGGSEAFF; CDR3nt: TGTGCCATCCGGCGGCAGGGGGGATCTGAAGCTTTCTTT
j_gene: TRBJ2-1; d_gene: .; len: 16; abundance: .; v_gene: TRBV5-1; CDR3aa: CASSLLAGSSYNEQFF; CDR3nt: TGCGCCAGCAGCTTGTTGGCGGGGAGCTCCTACAATGAGCAGTTCTTC
j_gene: TRBJ2-2; d_gene: .; len: 13; abundance: .; v_gene: TRBV5-1; CDR3aa: CASSLGGTGELFF; CDR3nt: TGCGCCAGCAGCTTGGGAGGCACCGGGGAGCTGTTTTTT
j_gene: TRBJ2-1; d_gene: TRBD2; len: 15; abundance: .; v_gene: TRBV9; CDR3aa: CASSVVDGGANEQFF; CDR3nt: TGTGCCAGCAGCGTAGTCGACGGGGGGGCCAATGAGCAGTTCTTC
j_gene: TRBJ2-2; d_gene: .; len: 12; abundance: .; v_gene: TRBV9; CDR3aa: CASSVFFGELFF; CDR3nt: TGTGCCAGCAGCGTATTCTTCGGGGAGCTGTTTTTT
j_gene: TRBJ2-2; d_gene: TRBD1; len: 15; abundance: .; v_gene: TRBV13; CDR3aa: CASSFRQGNTGELFF; CDR3nt: TGTGCCAGCAGCTTTAGACAGGGGAACACCGGGGAGCTGTTTTTT
j_gene: TRBJ1-1; d_gene: TRBD1; len: 15; abundance: .; v_gene: TRBV10-3; CDR3aa: CGTGPTGTGKTEAFF; CDR3nt: TGTGGCACGGGGCCCACCGGGACAGGGAAAACTGAAGCTTTCTTT
j_gene: TRBJ1-1; d_gene: .; len: 14; abundance: .; v_gene: TRBV10-3; CDR3aa: CAISESAGNTEAFF; CDR3nt: TGTGCCATCAGTGAGTCGGCAGGGAACACTGAAGCTTTCTTT
j_gene: TRBJ1-6; d_gene: TRBD1; len: 15; abundance: .; v_gene: TRBV27; CDR3aa: CASSLGQGGNSPLHF; CDR3nt: TGTGCCAGCAGTCTTGGACAGGGGGGCAATTCACCCCTCCACTTT
j_gene: TRBJ1-5; d_gene: .; len: 14; abundance: .; v_gene: TRBV9; CDR3aa: CASSGSWGGEAQHF; CDR3nt: TGTGCCAGCAGCGGATCTTGGGGGGGCGAGGCCCAGCATTTT
j_gene: TRBJ2-3; d_gene: TRBD2; len: 14; abundance: .; v_gene: TRBV19; CDR3aa: CASSYGLVTDTQYF; CDR3nt: TGTGCCAGTAGTTACGGACTAGTGACAGATACGCAGTATTTT
j_gene: TRBJ2-7; d_gene: .; len: 17; abundance: .; v_gene: TRBV5-6; CDR3aa: CASSPYLGRVGIYEQYF; CDR3nt: TGTGCCAGCAGCCCCTATCTTGGCAGGGTCGGTATCTACGAGCAGTACTTC